This T cell receptor beta chain was profiled in a study of cytomegalovirus exposure and HLA in healthy donors. For the study at large: Genetic ancestry analysis placed around four fifths of the 300 to 500 donors that were genotyped in the Caucasian-associated cluster. Regarding the study as a whole: Per a later analysis, about 17,000 TCR beta sequences showed association with HLA alleles at 0.05 false discovery rate.

Each donor was nominally healthy when sampled (though unrecorded immune exposures were likely). In regard to this clone: Its antigen remains unidentified.

Germline lookup yields CDR1 SGHVS and CDR2 FNYEAQ. CDR3 length equals 17 residues. V shed 0 bases, J shed 4 bases, and the junction held 8 bases outside the gene matches. PCR involved 60 Vbeta and 13 Jbeta primers. Generated by immunoSEQ multiplex PCR, the TCRdb table keeps only in-frame clones and is missing some. The sample lists about 140,000 clones, about 76% seen once, with approximately 3% in the top ten. This receptor was obtained from a female donor in good health and CMV-seronegative. Sequences were obtained from PBMCs. The V call is TRBV7-6, the J call TRBJ2-3; 9 bases map to TRBD2. CDR3 coding DNA: TGTGCCAGCAGCTTAGCGCCCGGCGGGGGGGCCGCAGATACGCAGTATTTT. This codes for CASSLAPGGGAADTQYF.